A single sample gave rise to the 17 T cell receptor beta chains below, sequenced in a study of blood T cell repertoires in COVID-19. The assay was immunoSEQ multiplex PCR, and TCRdb's table has in-frame clones only and misses some. Of approximately 75,000 clones in the sample, over 80% were seen once. Sequencing used peripheral blood. The origin of the receptors is a man aged 50 or older with COVID-19, enrolled during active disease.

This clone was recorded once. V is TRBV18 and J is TRBJ2-6, with D possibly being TRBD2 (6 bases). The V and J ends lost 4 bases and 0 bases respectively, with 10 bases between them. Looked up from germline, CDR1 is KGHSH and CDR2 is LQKENI. This CDR3 has 16 amino acids. In DNA, the CDR3 is TGTGCCAGCTCACTCTTCGGGGGCTCTGGGGCCAACGTCCTGACTTTC. Translating it yields CASSLFGGSGANVLTF.

The V gene is TRBV19, the J gene TRBJ2-5; 8 bases fit TRBD2. This CDR3 spans 14 amino acids. V dropped 8 bases and J dropped 4; count of bases not matched to a gene: 9. The germline CDR1 and CDR2 sequences are LNHDA and SQIVND (reference sequence). CDR3 loop: CASASSGLRETQYF. DNA of the CDR3: TGTGCCAGTGCCTCTAGCGGGCTGAGAGAGACCCAGTACTTC.

The chain has TRBV24-1 and TRBJ1-1; the D gene is possibly TRBD1 (6 bases). The length of the CDR3 is 12 residues. The germline CDR1 and CDR2 sequences are KGHDR and SFDVKD. V was clipped by 4 bases and J by 7 bases, with 9 bases between them. The DNA for the CDR3 is TGTGCCACCAGTGAAGCCAGGGGTGAAGCTTTCTTT. Translation: CATSEARGEAFF.

V and J are TRBV6-6 and TRBJ1-3; D possibly corresponds to TRBD1 (5 bases). The CDR3 contains 15 residues. Germline V CDR1 and CDR2: MNHNY, SVGAGI (reference sequence). Trimming pared 2 bases from V and 9 bases from J, leaving 17 bases between. CDR3 DNA: TGTGCCAGCAGTTACCGAACCGCGACCGGGGGCACCATATATTTT. It encodes CASSYRTATGGTIYF.

V and J are TRBV7-2 and TRBJ2-5; D is perhaps TRBD2 (5 bases). The germline V and J ends were trimmed by 2 bases and 2 bases, with 6 bases remaining between them. The CDR3 is made up of 13 amino acids. CDR1 is SGHTA and CDR2 is FQGNSA in the germline V gene. CDR3 amino acids: CASSLTRQETQYF. The CDR3 DNA sequence: TGTGCCAGCAGCTTAACTAGGCAAGAGACCCAGTACTTC.

This clone was found a few times. The V gene is TRBV5-5, the J gene TRBJ2-7; TRBD2 aligns across 11 bases. Germline V gives CDR1 SGHKS, CDR2 YYEKEE (reference sequence). Losses at the gene ends were 2 bases for V and 6 bases for J; bases not matched to a gene: 7. The CDR3 sequence is 15 residues long. The CDR3 DNA is TGTGCCAGCAGCTTCCTCACTAGCGGGAGCGGCGAGCAGTACTTC. This sequence encodes CASSFLTSGSGEQYF.

This sequence joins TRBV7-2 and TRBJ1-1; TRBD1 matches 7 bases. The CDR3 has 15 residues. Germline V gives CDR1 SGHTA, CDR2 FQGNSA. J lost 1 base, V lost 6 bases, and 8 bases had no gene match. DNA for the CDR3: TGTGCCAGCAGTTCCCAGGGGGGCAGGAACACTGAAGCTTTCTTT. Its translation: CASSSQGGRNTEAFF.

This rearrangement joins TRBV29-1 to TRBJ2-7; 13 positions agree with TRBD2. V lost 6 bases, J lost 4 bases, and 6 bases stayed unmatched. This CDR3 is 14 amino acids long. CDR1 is SQVTM and CDR2 is ANQGSEA in the germline V gene. The DNA of the CDR3 is TGCAGCGTAGCGACTAGCGGGAGGATATACGAGCAGTACTTC. It translates to CSVATSGRIYEQYF.

This clone has just a few counts. Written as DNA, the CDR3 is TGTGCCAGCAGTGACTCAGCGGGAGGGTACAATGAGCAGTTCTTC. It codes for CASSDSAGGYNEQFF. The chain recombines TRBV6-4 with TRBJ2-1, with 10 bases identical to TRBD2. In germline, CDR1 is MRHNA, CDR2 SNTAGT. The ends lost 0 bases at V and 4 bases at J; junction bases unmatched: 0. The CDR3 runs to 15 residues.

This chain connects TRBV19 to TRBJ1-1; D is possibly TRBD1 (5 bases). CDR1 and CDR2 (germline): LNHDA, SQIVND (reference sequence). Trimming left V 6 bases short and J 8 bases short, with 16 bases between. This CDR3 has 13 residues. The CDR3 coding sequence is TGTGCCAGTAGACCCATCCGGGGGGGAGAAGCTTTCTTT. As protein: CASRPIRGGEAFF.

On this clone itself: Other DNA sequences from this sample encode an identical CDR3 as well. The rearrangement links TRBV19 to TRBJ2-1; 9 bases line up with TRBD2. Per germline, CDR1 LNHDA and CDR2 SQIVND (reference sequence). V lost 5 bases, J lost 4 bases, and 6 bases stayed unmatched. This CDR3 comprises 15 residues. The CDR3 DNA reads TGTGCCAGTAGTTATACTAGCGGGTCTTACAATGAGCAGTTCTTC. Translating it yields CASSYTSGSYNEQFF.

The V call is TRBV5-1, the J call TRBJ2-6; TRBD1 aligns across 7 bases. The CDR3 runs to 17 residues. V lost 0 bases, J lost 0 bases, and 3 bases stayed unmatched. The germline CDR1 and CDR2 sequences are SGHRS and YFSETQ. This CDR3 is CASSLATGSSGANVLTF. In DNA, the CDR3 is TGCGCCAGCAGCTTGGCGACAGGGAGCTCTGGGGCCAACGTCCTGACTTTC.

Notes on this clone: At one end the junction does not follow the germline gene, possibly because of a read error. The chain is built from TRBV7-3 and TRBJ2-4; D is uncertain. Germline-derived CDR1 and CDR2 are SGHTA and FQGTGA. The CDR3 runs 12 residues. CDR3 amino acids: CASSPLVTRACF. The CDR3 DNA reads TGTGCCAGCAGCCCTCTGGTGACTCGCGCTTGCTTC.

The chain joins TRBV29-1 to TRBJ2-3; 9 bases align to TRBD1. From germline, CDR1 is SQVTM and CDR2 ANQGSEA. The CDR3 runs to 18 residues. V lost 4 bases to trimming and J lost 4 bases; unmatched junction nucleotides: 18. The CDR3 region has the DNA TGCAGCGTTGTAGGACCGGGACAGGGTATGAACACAGCAGATACGCAGTATTTT. Translated: CSVVGPGQGMNTADTQYF.

The V gene is TRBV5-6, the J gene TRBJ2-1, with 11 positions matching TRBD2. The CDR3 is made up of 14 amino acids. J lost 7 bases, V lost 10 bases, and 10 bases had no gene match. Germline assignment: CDR1 SGHDT and CDR2 YYEEEE. The CDR3 spells CAVKLAGDRNEQFF. The CDR3 DNA is TGTGCCGTCAAACTAGCGGGAGATCGGAATGAGCAGTTCTTC. Combining the CDR3 with reference TRBV5-6 and TRBJ2-1 gives the whole variable domain DAGVTQSPTHLIKTRGQQVTLRCSPKSGHDTVSWYQQALGQGPQFIFQYYEEEERQRGNFPDRFSGHQFPNYSSELNVNALLLGDSALYLCAVKLAGDRNEQFFGPGTRLTVL.

This chain connects TRBV19 to TRBJ2-1, with 8 bases identical to TRBD2. Germline CDR1 LNHDA, CDR2 SQIVND (reference sequence). Unmatched junction bases numbered 9, after V lost 8 bases and J lost 6 bases. The CDR3 totals 14 residues. Here the CDR3 DNA reads TGTGCCAGTTCCCTCGGGGGGGGGCTCAATGAGCAGTTCTTC. Translating gives CASSLGGGLNEQFF.

The chain recombines TRBV7-9 with TRBJ2-2; 9 bases match TRBD2. The J segment lost 3 bases and the V segment lost 5 bases, leaving 10 bases of the junction unmatched. The CDR3 extends over 17 amino acids. Germline CDR1 and CDR2: SEHNR and FQNEAQ (reference sequence). For the CDR3, the DNA is TGTGCCAGCAGCCCCTCCGTGAGCGGGGGGTACACCGGGGAGCTGTTTTTT. Translated, it gives CASSPSVSGGYTGELFF.